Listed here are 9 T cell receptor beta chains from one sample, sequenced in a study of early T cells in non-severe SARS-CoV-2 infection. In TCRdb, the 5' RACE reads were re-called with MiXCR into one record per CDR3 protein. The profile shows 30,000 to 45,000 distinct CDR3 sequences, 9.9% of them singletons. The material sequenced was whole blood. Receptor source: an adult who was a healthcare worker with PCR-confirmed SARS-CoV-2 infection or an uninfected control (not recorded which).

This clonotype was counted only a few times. The chain's CDR3 is CASSLGRSGQETQYF. CDR3 DNA sequence: TGTGCCAGCAGTTTGGGTAGAAGCGGGCAAGAGACCCAGTACTTC. The genes are TRBV27 and TRBJ2-5; tentatively, D is TRBD2 (6 bases). Germline V gene data show CDR1 as MNHEY and CDR2 as SMNVEV (reference sequence). Trimming took off 3 bases at V and 2 bases at J, with 13 bases between the two ends. This CDR3 region has 15 residues.

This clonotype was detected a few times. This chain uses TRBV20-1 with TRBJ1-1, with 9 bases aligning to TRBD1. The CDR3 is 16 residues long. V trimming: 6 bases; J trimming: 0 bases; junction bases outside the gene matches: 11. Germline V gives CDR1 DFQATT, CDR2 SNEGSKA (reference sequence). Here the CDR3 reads CSAEGQGKIMNTEAFF. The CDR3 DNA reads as TGCAGTGCGGAGGGACAGGGAAAAATCATGAACACTGAAGCTTTCTTT.

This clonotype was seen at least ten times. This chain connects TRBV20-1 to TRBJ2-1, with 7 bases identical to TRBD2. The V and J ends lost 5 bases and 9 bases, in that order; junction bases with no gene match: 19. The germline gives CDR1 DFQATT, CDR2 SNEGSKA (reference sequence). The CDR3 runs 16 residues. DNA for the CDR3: TGCAGTGCTCTCATATCCCATCTAACTAGCGCCGCTGAGCAGTTCTTC. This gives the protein CSALISHLTSAAEQFF.

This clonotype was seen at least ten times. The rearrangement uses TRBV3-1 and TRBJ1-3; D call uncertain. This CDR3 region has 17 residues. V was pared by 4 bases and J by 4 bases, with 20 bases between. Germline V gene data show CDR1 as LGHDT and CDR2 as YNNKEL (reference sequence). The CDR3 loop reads CASSRRVRATAGNTIYF. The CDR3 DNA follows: TGTGCCAGCAGCCGAAGAGTCCGAGCCACGGCCGGAAACACCATATATTTT.

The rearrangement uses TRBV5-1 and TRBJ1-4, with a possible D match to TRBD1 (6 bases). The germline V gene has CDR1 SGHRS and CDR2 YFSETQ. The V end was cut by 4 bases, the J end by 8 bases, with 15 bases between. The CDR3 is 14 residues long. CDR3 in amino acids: CASSTGTREEKLFF. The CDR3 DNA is TGCGCCAGCAGCACAGGGACGCGGGAAGAAAAACTGTTTTTT.

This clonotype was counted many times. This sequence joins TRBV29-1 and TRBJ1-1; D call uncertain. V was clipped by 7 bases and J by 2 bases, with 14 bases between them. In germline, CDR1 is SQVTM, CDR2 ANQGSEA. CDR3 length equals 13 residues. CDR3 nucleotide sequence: TGCAGCGCTGACACAAATTTAAACACTGAAGCTTTCTTT. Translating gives CSADTNLNTEAFF.

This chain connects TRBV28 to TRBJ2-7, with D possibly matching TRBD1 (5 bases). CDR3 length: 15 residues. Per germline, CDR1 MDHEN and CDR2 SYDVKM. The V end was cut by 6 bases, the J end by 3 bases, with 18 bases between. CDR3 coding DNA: TGTGCCAGCAGCCCCGGACAAAGTGAGCTCTACGAGCAGTACTTC. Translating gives CASSPGQSELYEQYF. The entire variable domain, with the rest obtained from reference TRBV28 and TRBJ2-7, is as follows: DVKVTQSSRYLVKRTGEKVFLECVQDMDHENMFWYRQDPGLGLRLIYFSYDVKMKEKGDIPEGYSVSREKKERFSLILESASTNQTSMYLCASSPGQSELYEQYFGPGTRLTVT.

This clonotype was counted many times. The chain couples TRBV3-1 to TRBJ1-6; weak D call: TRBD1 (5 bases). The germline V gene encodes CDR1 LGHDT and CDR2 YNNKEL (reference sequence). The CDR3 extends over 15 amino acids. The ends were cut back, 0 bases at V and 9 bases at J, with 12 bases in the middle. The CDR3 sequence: CASSQDGQGGSPLHF. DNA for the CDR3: TGTGCCAGCAGCCAAGATGGCCAGGGAGGTTCACCCCTCCACTTT.

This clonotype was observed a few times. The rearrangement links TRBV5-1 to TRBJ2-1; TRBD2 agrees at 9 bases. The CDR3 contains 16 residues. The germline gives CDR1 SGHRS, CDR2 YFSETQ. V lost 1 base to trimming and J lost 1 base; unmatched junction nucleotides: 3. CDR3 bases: TGCGCCAGCAGCTTGATAGCGGGGGTTTCCTACAATGAGCAGTTCTTC. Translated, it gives CASSLIAGVSYNEQFF.